A single sample is the source of the 32 T cell receptor beta chains below, sequenced in a study of cytomegalovirus exposure and HLA in healthy donors. The repertoire was sequenced with immunoSEQ multiplex PCR; TCRdb's copy has only in-frame clones and lacks some. This table holds 250,000 to 300,000 clones, roughly 85% found once. Sequencing input: PBMCs. The receptor source for this set is a woman aged 18-30 years in good health and CMV-seronegative.

V gene TRBV7-9 combines with J gene TRBJ1-1; D is ambiguous. Germline CDR1 reads SEHNR; CDR2 reads FQNEAQ (reference sequence). Trimming removed 4 bases at V and 1 base at J, with 13 bases between. This CDR3 is 15 amino acids long. The CDR3 region has the DNA TGTGCCAGCAGCTCCTTGTCGGAGAGGAACACTGAAGCTTTCTTT. Its translation is CASSSLSERNTEAFF.

The J gene is TRBJ2-3, the V gene TRBV29-1, with no clear D. V gave up 2 bases and J gave up 3 bases, with 6 bases separating them. This CDR3 comprises 12 residues. The germline V gene has CDR1 SQVTM and CDR2 ANQGSEA. CDR3 loop: CSVEPRTDTQYF. The CDR3 nucleotides read TGCAGCGTTGAACCTAGGACAGATACGCAGTATTTT.

The CDR3 here is CASSTGLSGNTIYF. CDR3 DNA sequence: TGTGCCAGCAGCACAGGCCTCTCTGGAAACACCATATATTTT. The V gene is TRBV7-3, the J gene TRBJ1-3; D perhaps matches TRBD1 (5 bases). CDR3 length: 14 residues. V lost 5 bases and J 0 bases, leaving 8 bases between the germline ends. Germline-derived CDR1 and CDR2 are SGHTA and FQGTGA.

The V and J genes are TRBV27 and TRBJ2-7; 7 nucleotides match TRBD2. V trimming: 6 bases; J trimming: 0 bases; junction bases outside the gene matches: 11. The length of the CDR3 is 16 residues. Germline V gives CDR1 MNHEY, CDR2 SMNVEV (reference sequence). In nucleotides, the CDR3 is TGTGCCAGCAGACAATCCCTAGCGGTGAGCTCCTACGAGCAGTACTTC. Amino acids: CASRQSLAVSSYEQYF.

This clone was picked up one time. Other DNA sequences from this sample encode an identical CDR3 as well. The chain employs TRBV27 and TRBJ1-1; D gene ambiguous. Germline CDR1 reads MNHEY; CDR2 reads SMNVEV (reference sequence). This CDR3 is built from 13 residues. Deletions cut 2 bases from V and 1 base from J, with 5 bases between. The CDR3 DNA sequence: TGTGCCAGCAGTTTACGGGAGAACACTGAAGCTTTCTTT. This gives the protein CASSLRENTEAFF.

This rearrangement joins TRBV30 to TRBJ2-7; a weak D match, TRBD2 (6 bases). With 6 bases removed from V and 0 bases from J, the gap between germline ends came to 6 bases. This CDR3 has 11 amino acids. Looked up from germline, CDR1 is GTSNPN and CDR2 is SVGIG (reference sequence). The chain's CDR3 is CACGSSYEQYF. For the CDR3, the DNA is TGTGCCTGCGGGAGCTCCTACGAGCAGTACTTC.

This chain joins TRBV5-1 and TRBJ2-5, with a weak D call TRBD1 (5 bases). V lost 4 bases, J lost 2 bases, and 15 bases lay in between. Per the germline V gene, CDR1 is SGHRS and CDR2 is YFSETQ. The CDR3 has 15 residues. For the CDR3, the DNA is TGCGCCAGCAGCCGGGCTGGCAGGGCTCAAGAGACCCAGTACTTC. Translating gives CASSRAGRAQETQYF.

V gene TRBV27 combines with J gene TRBJ2-5, with TRBD2 matching 9 bases. The CDR3 loop spans 14 amino acids. Germline V gene sequence: CDR1 MNHEY, CDR2 SMNVEV (reference sequence). The V segment lost 3 bases and the J segment 8 bases; nucleotides outside the gene matches: 7. CDR3 nucleotides: TGTGCCAGCAGTTTTAGGACGCGGGGGGGAACCCAGTACTTC. The encoded protein is CASSFRTRGGTQYF.

This clone was counted once. The V and J genes are TRBV30 and TRBJ2-5; 15 bases map to TRBD2. This CDR3 is built from 17 residues. Germline-derived CDR1 and CDR2 are GTSNPN and SVGIG (reference sequence). The ends lost 4 bases at V and 7 bases at J; junction bases unmatched: 13. CDR3 sequence (DNA): TGTGCCTGGACGGGTACCCGGACTAGCGGGAGGGTCGGGACCCAGTACTTC. It is translated as CAWTGTRTSGRVGTQYF.

The chain uses TRBV4-1 and TRBJ2-7; weak D call: TRBD2 (5 bases). This CDR3 is built from 15 residues. Germline lookup yields CDR1 MGHRA and CDR2 YSYEKL. The ends were cut back, 5 bases at V and 2 bases at J, with 16 bases in the middle. The CDR3 sequence: CASSSPKRGTYEQYF. The CDR3 DNA reads as TGCGCCAGCAGCTCCCCTAAACGGGGAACCTACGAGCAGTACTTC.

The V gene is TRBV12-2, the J gene TRBJ2-1; TRBD1 is taken as the D call from the table, unchecked against the DNA. TRBV12-2 is an annotated pseudogene. The CDR3 totals 16 residues. Here the CDR3 DNA reads TGTGCAAGTCGCCTCGGACAGTTTGTTCGTACCAATGAGCAGTTCTTC. Its protein is CASRLGQFVRTNEQFF.

This chain joins TRBV28 and TRBJ2-7; weak D call: TRBD1 (6 bases). This CDR3 is 15 amino acids long. Deletions cut 3 bases from V and 3 bases from J, with 15 bases between. Germline-derived CDR1 and CDR2 are MDHEN and SYDVKM. CDR3 protein: CASSFGPGQFYEQYF. DNA of the CDR3: TGTGCCAGCAGTTTTGGACCGGGACAATTCTACGAGCAGTACTTC.

The V gene is TRBV7-9, the J gene TRBJ2-2, with 7 bases aligning to TRBD2. The V segment lost 5 bases and the J segment 1 base; nucleotides outside the gene matches: 7. Germline loops: CDR1 SEHNR, CDR2 FQNEAQ (reference sequence). This CDR3 comprises 16 residues. In DNA form, the CDR3 reads TGTGCCAGCAGCCCCCACTGGGGGGGGAACACCGGGGAGCTGTTTTTT. Its protein is CASSPHWGGNTGELFF.

This clone was found a few times. This chain joins TRBV6-5 and TRBJ1-1, with D uncertain. The V and J ends lost 8 bases and 1 base respectively, with 5 bases between them. The germline gives CDR1 MNHEY, CDR2 SVGAGI. The CDR3 has 11 residues. The DNA of the CDR3 is TGTGCCAGCGGGCGGAACACTGAAGCTTTCTTT. This translates into CASGRNTEAFF.

The V and J genes are TRBV10-3 and TRBJ2-1; D is possibly TRBD2 (6 bases). V lost 0 bases to trimming and J lost 3 bases, with 12 bases between them. Germline CDR1 is ENHRY and CDR2 is SYGVKD. The CDR3 contains 16 residues. The CDR3 loop is CAISESGGIHYNEQFF. The CDR3 DNA reads TGTGCCATCAGTGAGTCCGGGGGAATACACTACAATGAGCAGTTCTTC.

V gene TRBV6-5 combines with J gene TRBJ2-1; possible D gene TRBD1, 5 bases. The germline V gene has CDR1 MNHEY and CDR2 SVGAGI. The CDR3 covers 13 residues. Trimming took off 0 bases at V and 6 bases at J, with 6 bases between the two ends. The CDR3, as DNA: TGTGCCAGCAGTTACTCAGGGGTCAATGAGCAGTTCTTC. Translated, it gives CASSYSGVNEQFF.

This sequence joins TRBV6-1 and TRBJ1-5, with TRBD1 matching over 9 bases. This CDR3 has 15 residues. The J segment lost 6 bases and the V segment lost 3 bases, leaving 6 bases of the junction unmatched. Germline values: CDR1 MNHNS, CDR2 SASEGT. CDR3 nucleotide sequence: TGTGCCAGCAGTGATGACAGGGGGTTAAGTCAGCCCCAGCATTTT. Amino acid sequence: CASSDDRGLSQPQHF.

The rearrangement uses TRBV7-2 and TRBJ2-5, with 10 bases aligning to TRBD1. The V gene's germline CDR1 is SGHTA and CDR2 FQGNSA. V shed 3 bases, J shed 5 bases, and the junction held 3 bases outside the gene matches. The CDR3 loop spans 14 amino acids. CDR3 nucleotides: TGTGCCAGCAGCTTGACAGGGGGCCAGGAGACCCAGTACTTC. This translates into CASSLTGGQETQYF. Combining the CDR3 with reference TRBV7-2 and TRBJ2-5 gives the whole variable domain GAGVSQSPSNKVTEKGKDVELRCDPISGHTALYWYRQSLGQGLEFLIYFQGNSAPDKSGLPSDRFSAERTGGSVSTLTIQRTQQEDSAVYLCASSLTGGQETQYFGPGTRLLVL.

The chain couples TRBV28 to TRBJ1-6; weak D call: TRBD1 (5 bases). Germline CDR1 reads MDHEN; CDR2 reads SYDVKM. Trimming shortened V by 2 bases and J by 5 bases, and 16 bases separated the two germline ends. CDR3 length: 17 amino acids. This CDR3 reads CASSLRGREVHNSPLHF. CDR3 DNA: TGTGCCAGCAGTTTAAGGGGCCGGGAGGTCCATAATTCACCCCTCCACTTT.

This chain links TRBV6-1 with TRBJ1-2; 8 nucleotides align to TRBD1. Looked up from germline, CDR1 is MNHNS and CDR2 is SASEGT. V was clipped by 6 bases and J by 8 bases; unmatched bases: 8. The CDR3 sequence is 13 residues long. For the CDR3, the DNA is TGTGCCAGCAGCCGGACAGGGATGAGGGGCTACACCTTC. The encoded protein is CASSRTGMRGYTF.

The genes are TRBV5-1 and TRBJ2-2; D is possibly TRBD1 (6 bases). Germline V gives CDR1 SGHRS, CDR2 YFSETQ. The CDR3 runs to 15 residues. V lost 3 bases, J lost 2 bases, and 11 bases lay in between. DNA of the CDR3: TGCGCCAGCAGCTGGAAAGGGGGTAACACCGGGGAGCTGTTTTTT. Encoded protein: CASSWKGGNTGELFF.

This chain uses TRBV10-3 with TRBJ1-2, with 9 bases that match TRBD1. The CDR3 loop spans 14 amino acids. V dropped 5 bases and J dropped 3; count of bases not matched to a gene: 4. CDR1 and CDR2 from the germline V gene are ENHRY and SYGVKD. The CDR3 loop reads CAISHRDRDYGYTF. DNA for the CDR3: TGTGCCATCAGTCACCGGGACAGGGACTATGGCTACACCTTC.

This chain uses TRBV5-1 with TRBJ2-7, with 7 bases identical to TRBD1. V dropped 0 bases and J dropped 4; count of bases not matched to a gene: 10. Germline assignment: CDR1 SGHRS and CDR2 YFSETQ. CDR3 length: 16 amino acids. CDR3 loop: CASSLGISGGGYEQYF. The DNA of the CDR3 is TGCGCCAGCAGCTTGGGGATCTCAGGGGGTGGATACGAGCAGTACTTC.

The CDR3 is CASSPGAEQPQHF. The CDR3 DNA sequence: TGTGCCAGCAGTCCTGGGGCAGAGCAGCCCCAGCATTTT. The rearrangement uses TRBV28 and TRBJ1-5; possibly TRBD1 for D (5 bases). Trimming removed 5 bases at V and 7 bases at J, with 12 bases between. The germline V gene has CDR1 MDHEN and CDR2 SYDVKM. The CDR3 is made up of 13 amino acids.

The V and J genes are TRBV27 and TRBJ1-2; 7 positions match TRBD1. The CDR3 is 15 residues long. With V trimmed by 5 bases and J by 5 bases, 11 bases remained unmatched. Germline assignment: CDR1 MNHEY and CDR2 SMNVEV (reference sequence). Written as DNA, the CDR3 is TGTGCCAGCAGTATAAAACAGGGGCCAGGGTATGGCTACACCTTC. Translation gives CASSIKQGPGYGYTF.

This rearrangement joins TRBV10-3 to TRBJ2-6; 9 bases line up with TRBD2. CDR3 size: 16 residues. Germline CDR1 ENHRY, CDR2 SYGVKD. V was pared by 4 bases and J by 1 base, with 2 bases of the junction left unmatched. The CDR3: CAISVLAGSGANVLTF. The CDR3 bases are TGTGCCATCAGTGTCCTAGCGGGATCTGGGGCCAACGTCCTGACTTTC.

The chain joins TRBV11-2 to TRBJ1-1; D is perhaps TRBD1 (5 bases). Per the germline V gene, CDR1 is SGHAT and CDR2 is FQNNGV. The CDR3 loop spans 16 amino acids. The V gene lost 6 bases and the J gene lost 0 bases, with 17 bases spanning the gap. CDR3 sequence: CASRPVRGKVNTEAFF. In nucleotides, the CDR3 is TGTGCCAGCAGACCCGTAAGGGGCAAAGTGAACACTGAAGCTTTCTTT.

This clone was recorded once. In DNA, the CDR3 is TGTGCCAGCAGCTTGGCCTCCAGGACTAGCGGGAGGGAAGCAGATACGCAGTATTTT. Its protein is CASSLASRTSGREADTQYF. V and J are TRBV5-6 and TRBJ2-3; 15 bases fit TRBD2. Germline CDR1 and CDR2: SGHDT and YYEEEE. V gave up 0 bases and J gave up 4 bases; unmatched junction bases: 9. The CDR3 spans 19 residues.

The chain carries TRBV5-1 and TRBJ2-2; 13 bases line up with TRBD2. The CDR3 extends over 17 amino acids. CDR1 and CDR2 (germline): SGHRS, YFSETQ. The V segment lost 4 bases and the J segment 3 bases; nucleotides outside the gene matches: 6. This chain's CDR3 is CASSRTSGSDDTGELFF. In nucleotides, the CDR3 is TGCGCCAGCAGCCGGACTAGCGGGAGCGATGACACCGGGGAGCTGTTTTTT.

The chain recombines TRBV5-1 with TRBJ2-1; D is perhaps TRBD2 (7 bases). The CDR3 is 14 residues long. In germline, CDR1 is SGHRS, CDR2 YFSETQ. Trimming shortened V by 3 bases and J by 9 bases, and 16 bases separated the two germline ends. The CDR3 DNA is TGCGCCAGCAGCTCAAGGGGGGGGCCCTTTGAGCAGTTCTTC. Translated, it gives CASSSRGGPFEQFF.

This chain uses TRBV29-1 with TRBJ1-2; 11 bases fit TRBD1. Germline CDR1 SQVTM, CDR2 ANQGSEA. The CDR3 extends over 12 amino acids. The trim removed 3 bases at V and 12 bases at J, leaving 6 bases unmatched. The CDR3 DNA is TGCAGCGTTGACGTGGACAGGGGGCTCAACACCTTC. Its translation is CSVDVDRGLNTF.

The chain employs TRBV6-6 and TRBJ2-5; possibly TRBD1 for D (5 bases). The CDR3 runs 13 residues. Per the germline V gene, CDR1 is MNHNY and CDR2 is SVGAGI (reference sequence). Between the trimmed V and J ends, which lost 7 bases and 3 bases, there was a span of 12 bases. DNA of the CDR3: TGTGCCAGCAAACAAGGGGTTGAAGAGACCCAGTACTTC. Translation: CASKQGVEETQYF.